Sequencing of this TCR beta chain was carried out in a study of shared clonotypes between healthy human individuals. Naive CD8 cells comprised CD45RO-negative, CCR7-positively selected cells, excluding terminally differentiated effector memory CD45RA+ cells. The protocol was immunoSEQ multiplex PCR, while the TCRdb copy is restricted to in-frame clones and leaves out a portion. The sample carries about 1,800,000 clones, roughly 95% recorded once. Germline-derived CDR1 and CDR2 are MNHEY and SMNVEV (reference sequence). The CDR3 is 13 residues long. V lost 8 bases and J 4 bases, leaving 14 bases between the germline ends.

The gene calls are TRBV27 and TRBJ1-1; maybe TRBD1 (6 bases). The sample was naive CD8+ T cells sorted from blood. The clonotype originates from a man aged 18-30 years in good health. The CDR3 here is CASGGNRGTEAFF. CDR3 DNA sequence: TGTGCCAGCGGGGGCAACCGGGGCACTGAAGCTTTCTTT.